This TCR beta chain was captured by sequencing in a study of preoperative IRX-2 immunotherapy in early breast cancer (dated by TCRdb to the late 2010s). Libraries were prepared through the immunoSEQ multiplex PCR assay. TCRdb stores this immuneACCESS table with in-frame sequences only. Part of the clones is absent; in the studies checked, under half of the shortfall reflects unresolved V genes, and no reason is known for the rest. The sample yields around 43,000 clones; around three quarters were counted once. Roughly 1.2% of the sample is held by the ten biggest clonotypes. The junction shows trimming of 3 bases on V and 7 bases on J, and the gene matches do not reach 6 bases of it. The germline V gene provides CDR1 MDHEN and CDR2 SYDVKM. Measured from the cysteine to the phenylalanine, the CDR3 is 14 residues long. Only the CDR3 region is kept as DNA, spanning 42 bases read in frame from base 1.

The sample's treatment or condition label, decoded: preoperative locoregional IRX-2 cytokine immunotherapy. The samples were obtained from a phase Ib study that tested preoperative, locoregional IRX-2 cytokine immunotherapy designed to prime immune responses. Patients with early-stage breast cancer who were given IRX-2 before surgery served as donors. With respect to this clone: Its antigen specificity is not known. No quality values exist for individual bases; no much larger clone is one base distant.

The origin of this receptor is a human donor with breast cancer. The chain couples TRBV28 to TRBJ1-2; the junction holds 9 bases that match TRBD1. Sequencing used tumor tissue, obtained after IRX-2 immunotherapy. The DNA sequence is TGTGCCAGCAGTTTTAACAGGGGGCTTAGTGGCTACACCTTC. It is translated as CASSFNRGLSGYTF.